Below, 27 T cell receptor beta chains from the same sample are listed, as sequenced in a study of vaccination and CD4 T cells after COVID-19. Oncomine TCR Beta short-read sequencing was applied to DNA from cultured CD4+ T cells. TCRdb independently ran MiXCR on the PCR reads; one entry per CDR3 protein. The sample includes over 7,000 distinct CDR3 sequences, about 61% seen only once; the top ten take more than 15%. Sample treatment: approximately 9-day PBMC culture with coronavirus spike peptide pools or control peptides (ViraFEST assay). These TCRs are of unknown antigen specificity. The sample consisted of cultured CD4+ T cells from blood, taken after SARS-CoV-2 vaccination. The source is a human donor with COVID-19.

The V and J genes are TRBV19 and TRBJ1-3; possible D gene TRBD1, 6 bases. Germline CDR1 and CDR2: LNHDA and SQIVND (reference sequence). This CDR3 spans 15 amino acids. The V end was cut by 6 bases, the J end by 2 bases, with 14 bases between. Here the CDR3 reads CASRDPGDTGNTIYF. CDR3 nucleotide sequence: TGTGCCAGTAGAGACCCAGGGGATACTGGAAACACCATATATTTT.

The chain links TRBV15 to TRBJ2-7; D call uncertain. The germline gives CDR1 LNHNV, CDR2 YYDKDF (reference sequence). The CDR3 runs 15 residues. The V gene lost 2 bases and the J gene lost 2 bases, with 13 bases spanning the gap. CDR3 bases: TGTGCCACCAGCAGATCACGTGGGCAGGCCTACGAGCAGTACTTC. Protein product: CATSRSRGQAYEQYF.

The sample holds a few counts of this clonotype. DNA for the CDR3: TGCATGACCCGACAGGGGGCAACAGATACGCAGTATTTT. Protein sequence: CMTRQGATDTQYF. The V gene is TRBV20-1, the J gene TRBJ2-3, with 10 bases that match TRBD1. Germline V lookup: CDR1 DFQATT, CDR2 SNEGSKA (reference sequence). The CDR3 covers 13 residues.

This clonotype is judged medium-sized. This chain joins TRBV12-3 or TRBV12-4 and TRBJ2-3; no reliable D call. The CDR3 loop spans 14 amino acids. The germline V and J ends were trimmed by 6 bases and 0 bases, with 10 bases remaining between them. CDR3 DNA sequence: TGTGCCAGCAGGATAATGGTTAGCACAGATACGCAGTATTTT. It translates to CASRIMVSTDTQYF.

This chain uses TRBV6-1 with TRBJ1-2; D is ambiguous. Germline V gene lookup returns CDR1 MNHNS and CDR2 SASEGT. This CDR3 contains 14 residues. V was trimmed by 2 bases and J by 7 bases, leaving 14 bases between them. CDR3 protein: CASSENWGVGGYTF. In DNA form, the CDR3 reads TGTGCCAGCAGTGAAAACTGGGGAGTTGGTGGCTACACCTTC.

This chain joins TRBV21-1 and TRBJ2-1; TRBD1, the D gene given by the table, was not confirmed from the DNA. TRBV21-1 is a documented pseudogene. CDR3 length equals 19 residues. The CDR3 is CASSKRGQAPSRSVDEQFF. DNA of the CDR3: TGTGCCAGCAGCAAAAGGGGACAGGCTCCGAGCAGGTCAGTCGATGAGCAGTTCTTC.

The chain couples TRBV19 to TRBJ1-6; 8 nucleotides agree with TRBD1. Germline V gene data show CDR1 as LNHDA and CDR2 as SQIVND (reference sequence). The CDR3 is 13 amino acids. V lost 4 bases to trimming and J lost 10 bases; unmatched junction nucleotides: 3. CDR3 nucleotide sequence: TGTGCCAGTAGTACAGGGGGCGGATCACCCCTCCACTTT. Translating it yields CASSTGGGSPLHF.

The CDR3: CASSLRAEEFF. Written as DNA, the CDR3 is TGTGCCAGCAGCCTAAGGGCCGAGGAGTTCTTC. The chain links TRBV2 to TRBJ2-1; D gene unclear. The germline CDR1 and CDR2 sequences are SNHLY and FYNNEI. This CDR3 comprises 11 residues. Trimming pared 6 bases from V and 14 bases from J, leaving 14 bases between.

The chain links TRBV28 to TRBJ2-7; TRBD2 matches 12 bases. V lost 3 bases, J lost 4 bases, and 7 bases stayed unmatched. CDR3 length: 16 amino acids. Germline loops: CDR1 MDHEN, CDR2 SYDVKM. The CDR3 spells CASSLSSGGVGYEQYF. DNA of the CDR3: TGTGCCAGCAGTTTGTCTAGCGGGGGGGTCGGTTACGAGCAGTACTTC.

This chain links TRBV6-2 or TRBV6-3 with TRBJ1-1; the match to TRBD1 covers 9 bases. The CDR3 contains 17 residues. Unmatched junction bases numbered 5, after V lost 0 bases and J lost 0 bases. Looked up from germline, CDR1 is MNHEY and CDR2 is SVGEGT. CDR3: CASSYSIGQGLNTEAFF. The CDR3 DNA reads as TGTGCCAGCAGTTACTCGATAGGACAGGGGTTGAACACTGAAGCTTTCTTT.

The chain joins TRBV11-2 to TRBJ2-2; a weak D match, TRBD2 (6 bases). V was shortened by 1 base and J by 2 bases, with 11 bases between the two germline ends. This CDR3 region has 16 residues. CDR1 and CDR2 from the germline V gene are SGHAT and FQNNGV. This CDR3 is CASSLVTSRNTGELFF. As DNA, the CDR3 is TGTGCCAGCAGCTTAGTAACTAGCCGAAACACCGGGGAGCTGTTTTTT.

CDR3 region: CASSTRDSKFTGELFF. The CDR3 coding sequence is TGTGCCAGCAGCACCCGGGACTCAAAGTTTACCGGGGAGCTGTTTTTT. This sequence joins TRBV5-8 and TRBJ2-2; D may be TRBD2 (6 bases). V was trimmed by 4 bases and J by 5 bases, leaving 18 bases between them. The CDR3 loop spans 16 amino acids. Per germline, CDR1 SGHTS and CDR2 YDEGEE.

The chain carries TRBV24-1 and TRBJ2-4; TRBD2 aligns across 14 bases. In germline, CDR1 is KGHDR, CDR2 SFDVKD. The CDR3 sequence is 16 residues long. V trimming: 3 bases; J trimming: 9 bases; junction bases outside the gene matches: 6. CDR3 region: CATSDPGLAGGGIQYF. The CDR3 nucleotides are TGTGCCACCAGTGATCCCGGACTAGCGGGGGGTGGCATTCAGTACTTC.

This clonotype is labeled as large. The chain has TRBV6-1 and TRBJ1-5, with a possible D match to TRBD1 (5 bases). The V and J ends lost 10 bases and 6 bases respectively, with 16 bases between them. Germline assignment: CDR1 MNHNS and CDR2 SASEGT. The CDR3 contains 13 residues. The CDR3 is CATRLGVGQPQHF. The CDR3 coding sequence is TGTGCCACCCGGTTGGGGGTGGGTCAGCCCCAGCATTTT.

This clonotype is large in the sample. The V and J genes are TRBV6-1 and TRBJ2-1; no clear D gene. V was cut by 6 bases and J by 3 bases, with 18 bases left in between. This CDR3 has 16 residues. Germline CDR1 MNHNS, CDR2 SASEGT. Here the CDR3 reads CASSVTLTLGYNEQFF. CDR3 nucleotide sequence: TGTGCCAGCAGCGTCACCCTTACCTTGGGCTACAATGAGCAGTTCTTC.

The V gene is TRBV20-1, the J gene TRBJ2-3; perhaps TRBD2 as D (5 bases). Deletions cut 1 base from V and 3 bases from J, with 11 bases between. This CDR3 has 14 residues. Germline-derived CDR1 and CDR2 are DFQATT and SNEGSKA (reference sequence). The CDR3: CSARALGETDTQYF. For the CDR3, the DNA is TGCAGTGCTAGAGCCCTGGGAGAAACAGATACGCAGTATTTT.

This clonotype has only a few counts. The genes are TRBV6-1 and TRBJ1-1, with 8 bases lining up with TRBD1. Germline V CDR1 and CDR2: MNHNS, SASEGT. The junction had 3 bases not matched to a gene; V was cut back by 1 base and J by 2 bases. This CDR3 is built from 15 residues. CDR3 in amino acids: CASSEGTGSNTEAFF. CDR3 sequence (DNA): TGTGCCAGCAGTGAAGGGACAGGGAGCAACACTGAAGCTTTCTTT.

V is TRBV20-1 and J is TRBJ2-2, with no clear D. Germline V gives CDR1 DFQATT, CDR2 SNEGSKA (reference sequence). The CDR3 consists of 13 residues. Trimming took off 5 bases at V and 7 bases at J, with 14 bases between the two ends. CDR3 sequence: CSAPALSGGELFF. CDR3 sequence (DNA): TGCAGTGCTCCAGCCCTGTCCGGCGGGGAGCTGTTTTTT.

The CDR3 DNA reads TGCGCCAGCAGAGAGGGTGCGAACACTGAAGCTTTCTTT. It translates to CASREGANTEAFF. The chain links TRBV5-1 to TRBJ1-1, with no clear D. The CDR3 length is 13 residues. Looked up from germline, CDR1 is SGHRS and CDR2 is YFSETQ. Trimming left V 5 bases short and J 1 base short, with 9 bases between. The full variable domain, rest sourced from reference TRBV5-1 and TRBJ1-1, is KAGVTQTPRYLIKTRGQQVTLSCSPISGHRSVSWYQQTPGQGLQFLFEYFSETQRNKGNFPGRFSGRQFSNSRSEMNVSTLELGDSALYLCASREGANTEAFFGQGTRLTVV.

The rearrangement links TRBV7-3 to TRBJ2-7; 8 bases are a match to TRBD2. The V and J ends lost 2 bases and 0 bases, in that order; junction bases with no gene match: 3. The CDR3 totals 15 residues. CDR1 and CDR2 from the germline V gene are SGHTA and FQGTGA. DNA for the CDR3: TGTGCCAGCAGCTTACGGGGGGGGAGCTCCTACGAGCAGTACTTC. This encodes CASSLRGGSSYEQYF.

The V call is TRBV19, the J call TRBJ2-7, with 9 bases identical to TRBD1. Germline trimming cut 3 bases from V and 3 bases from J; bases unmatched to any gene: 6. Germline CDR1 and CDR2: LNHDA and SQIVND (reference sequence). The CDR3 is 15 amino acids. Written as DNA, the CDR3 is TGTGCCAGTAGTATCGAGGGGACAGGGAACTACGAGCAGTACTTC. This translates into CASSIEGTGNYEQYF.

The rearrangement links TRBV4-2 to TRBJ1-1; possibly TRBD1 for D (6 bases). In germline, CDR1 is LGHNA, CDR2 YNFKEQ. V lost 0 bases and J lost 3, with 14 bases in between. The CDR3 has 16 amino acids. The CDR3: CASSQDGGRGYTEAFF. The DNA for the CDR3 is TGTGCCAGCAGCCAAGATGGGGGGAGGGGGTACACTGAAGCTTTCTTT.

The chain is built from TRBV7-2 and TRBJ1-2; TRBD1 matches at 9 bases. Germline V gives CDR1 SGHTA, CDR2 FQGNSA. Trimming took 2 bases from V and 7 from J; bases not matched to a gene: 11. The length of the CDR3 is 16 residues. The chain's CDR3 is CASSLSATGQGIGYTF. The DNA for the CDR3 is TGTGCCAGCAGCTTATCGGCCACGGGACAGGGCATTGGCTACACCTTC.

The chain carries TRBV2 and TRBJ1-6, with D perhaps TRBD1 (6 bases). The CDR3 covers 15 residues. The V and J ends lost 3 bases and 10 bases respectively, with 16 bases between them. CDR1 SNHLY and CDR2 FYNNEI come from the germline V gene. The CDR3 loop is CASSDENRATSPLHF. As DNA, the CDR3 is TGTGCCAGCAGTGATGAAAACAGGGCAACGTCACCCCTCCACTTT. The full variable domain, in which reference TRBV2 and TRBJ1-6 provide the parts outside the CDR3, is EPEVTQTPSHQVTQMGQEVILRCVPISNHLYFYWYRQILGQKVEFLVSFYNNEISEKSEIFDDQFSVERPDGSNFTLKIRSTKLEDSAMYFCASSDENRATSPLHFGNGTRLTVT.

In this sample, this clonotype turned up a few times. The chain joins TRBV27 to TRBJ2-2, with TRBD1 identical over 7 bases. Germline trimming cut 6 bases from V and 1 base from J; bases unmatched to any gene: 5. Germline CDR1 is MNHEY and CDR2 is SMNVEV (reference sequence). This CDR3 contains 15 residues. CDR3: CASRLGTVNTGELFF. As DNA, the CDR3 is TGTGCCAGCAGACTAGGGACAGTGAACACCGGGGAGCTGTTTTTT.

The rearrangement links TRBV18 to TRBJ1-3; D not resolved. Germline V CDR1 and CDR2: KGHSH, LQKENI. The V end was cut by 2 bases, the J end by 0 bases, with 5 bases between. CDR3 length: 14 residues. The CDR3 region has the DNA TGTGCCAGCTCACCAAGCAGCTCTGGAAACACCATATATTTT. This translates into CASSPSSSGNTIYF.

The rearrangement links TRBV7-9 to TRBJ1-1; TRBD1 matches 10 bases. Germline CDR1 SEHNR, CDR2 FQNEAQ (reference sequence). This CDR3 is 13 amino acids long. With V trimmed by 5 bases and J by 9 bases, 6 bases remained unmatched. CDR3 sequence: CASSGGQGTQAFF. CDR3 DNA: TGTGCCAGCAGCGGGGGACAGGGGACTCAAGCTTTCTTT.